The text below deals with one TCR beta chain. Extracted from the samples, RNA was reverse transcribed into cDNA to serve as the sequencing template. Generated by immunoSEQ multiplex PCR, the TCRdb table keeps only in-frame clones and is missing some. The sample lists 210,000 or so clones; approximately 72% were seen once. Treatment specified: oral pan-JAK inhibitor, 5-10 mg twice daily. This entry comes from a study of CD8+ T cells in alopecia areata. The germline CDR1 and CDR2 sequences are MNHNY and SVGAGI (reference sequence). This CDR3 spans 15 amino acids. The V gene end was trimmed by 6 bases and the J gene end by 1 base; junction bases not matched to a gene: 0.

This sample comprised CD4+ T cells sorted from blood, obtained around week 44, from a patient treated with tofacitinib. This receptor was identified in a human donor with alopecia areata. The J gene is TRBJ2-3, the V gene TRBV6-6, with TRBD2 matching 14 bases. CDR3 loop: CASRTSGGGTDTQYF. DNA of the CDR3: TGTGCCAGCAGGACTAGCGGGGGGGGCACAGATACGCAGTATTTT.